The clone carrying this TCR beta chain was detected a few times. Its target is not known. This entry is derived from a study of beta chain features in type 1 diabetes. Study-wide results and limits: Across patients, naive, central memory and Treg TCRB repertoires exhibited apparently greater similarity than was observed across healthy donors. Moderate but significant shortening of TCRB CDR3s was recorded in all four CD4+ subsets from Type 1 diabetes patients.

Via the markers CD45RO/CCR7/CD25/CD127/CD95/CD27, stem cell-like memory, regulatory, central memory and naive CD4+ cells were sorted. Reverse transcribing all isolated RNA meant expressed TCRB transcripts were sequenced. Some clones are missing from TCRdb's copy, which holds only in-frame ones; the method was immunoSEQ multiplex PCR. This sample has 600,000 to 700,000 clones, with 13% found just once. Germline loops: CDR1 SGHVS, CDR2 FNYEAQ. Trimming took off 5 bases at V and 0 bases at J, with 14 bases between the two ends. The length of the CDR3 is 17 residues. This receptor was identified in a man younger than 30 with type 1 diabetes. The source material was naive CD4+ T cells from blood. The gene calls are TRBV7-6 and TRBJ2-6; D not resolved. The CDR3 region has the DNA TGTGCCAGCAGCCAACAAAGAAGGGTCTCTGGGGCCAACGTCCTGACTTTC. It is translated as CASSQQRRVSGANVLTF.